The T cell receptor beta chain under discussion was sequenced for a study of T cells in Graves' hyperthyroidism and ophthalmopathy. Study outcomes and limitations: Clonotypes that were expanded in thyroid above 0.001 mostly appeared in blood too. Ophthalmopathy was separated from stable hyperthyroidism by a 13 V-J model.

The CDR3 loop spans 14 amino acids. The germline V gene encodes CDR1 SGHRS and CDR2 YFSETQ. V shed 0 bases, J shed 9 bases, and the junction held 2 bases outside the gene matches. Clinical symptoms, serum thyroxine and TRAb, thyroid ultrasound and orbital computed tomography together formed the diagnostic basis. A remark on this clonotype: Antigen specificity is unknown.

RNA transcripts provided the source from which TCR beta CDR3 regions were amplified. When the TCR CDR3 underwent first-round RT-PCR, the HTBI primer set was used. Using its own MiXCR run on the multiplex PCR reads, TCRdb lists one record per CDR3 protein. The sample shows a few hundred thousand distinct CDR3 sequences, roughly 46% of them seen only once. The specimen was peripheral blood or thyroid tissue (not recorded which). The chain employs TRBV5-1 and TRBJ2-3, with 12 bases that match TRBD2. This receptor was taken from a young woman with Graves' hyperthyroidism. This chain's CDR3 is CASSLGLAGVTQYF. The CDR3, as DNA: TGCGCCAGCAGCTTGGGACTAGCGGGAGTCACGCAGTATTTT.